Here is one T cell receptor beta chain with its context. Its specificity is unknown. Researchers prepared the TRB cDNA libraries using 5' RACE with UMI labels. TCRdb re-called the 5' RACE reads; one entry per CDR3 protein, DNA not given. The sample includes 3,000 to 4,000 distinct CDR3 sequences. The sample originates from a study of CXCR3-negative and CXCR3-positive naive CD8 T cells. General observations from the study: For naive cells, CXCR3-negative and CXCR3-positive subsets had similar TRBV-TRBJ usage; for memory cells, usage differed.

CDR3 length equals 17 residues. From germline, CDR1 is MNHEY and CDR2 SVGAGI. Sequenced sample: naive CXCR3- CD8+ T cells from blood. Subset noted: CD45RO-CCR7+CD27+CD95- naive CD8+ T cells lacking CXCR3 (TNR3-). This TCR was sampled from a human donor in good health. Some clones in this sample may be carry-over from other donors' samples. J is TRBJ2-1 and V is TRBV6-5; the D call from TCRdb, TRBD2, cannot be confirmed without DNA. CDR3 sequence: CASSWGTSGGIYNEQFF.